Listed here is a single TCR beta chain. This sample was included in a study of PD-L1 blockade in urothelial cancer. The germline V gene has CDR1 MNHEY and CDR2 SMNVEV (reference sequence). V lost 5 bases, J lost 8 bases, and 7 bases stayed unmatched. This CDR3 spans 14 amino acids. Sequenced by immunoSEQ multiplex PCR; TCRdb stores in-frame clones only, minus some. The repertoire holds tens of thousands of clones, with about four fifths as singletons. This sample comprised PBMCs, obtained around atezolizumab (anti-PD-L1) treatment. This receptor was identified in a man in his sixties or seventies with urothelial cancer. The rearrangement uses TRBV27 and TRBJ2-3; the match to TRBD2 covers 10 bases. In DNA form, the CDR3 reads TGTGCCAGCAGTCCAACGATAGCGGGAGGTACGCAGTATTTT. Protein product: CASSPTIAGGTQYF.